The 25 T cell receptor beta chains listed next were all sequenced from one sample in a study of blood T cell repertoires in COVID-19 (dated by TCRdb to 2019 to 2021). Receptor amplification or capture employed the immunoSEQ multiplex PCR assay. TCRdb holds this immuneACCESS table with in-frame rearrangements only. Some clones are missing; in checked studies, unresolved V genes explain under half, and the rest has no known cause. This sample comprises about 210,000 clones, around 90% of them detected only once. The ten biggest clones cover approximately 10% of the sample. What was sequenced was PBMCs or T cells enriched from blood (not recorded which). These receptors were taken from a man aged 18 to 30 with acute COVID-19.

The chain carries TRBV7-3 and TRBJ2-2; 9 nucleotides line up with TRBD1. The trim removed 0 bases at V and 5 bases at J, leaving 7 bases unmatched. Germline CDR1 and CDR2: SGHTA and FQGTGA. The CDR3 sequence is 17 residues long. Written as DNA, the CDR3 is TGTGCCAGCAGCTTAACAGTAGGACAGGGGAGGACCGGGGAGCTGTTTTTT. Translating it yields CASSLTVGQGRTGELFF.

This clone was detected once. The gene calls are TRBV19 and TRBJ2-3, with TRBD1 matching over 10 bases. Germline trimming cut 5 bases from V and 3 bases from J; bases unmatched to any gene: 5. The CDR3 runs 15 residues. CDR1 is LNHDA, CDR2 SQIVND, per germline (reference sequence). The CDR3 loop is CASSFRTGGTDTQYF. DNA for the CDR3: TGTGCCAGTAGTTTCCGGACAGGGGGGACAGATACGCAGTATTTT.

The chain couples TRBV2 to TRBJ2-5; 13 bases match TRBD2. The CDR3 is 15 residues long. Germline V CDR1 and CDR2: SNHLY, FYNNEI. The junction had 6 bases not matched to a gene; V was cut back by 6 bases and J by 5 bases. CDR3 amino acids: CASSKLAGGGETQYF. CDR3 bases: TGTGCCAGCAGCAAACTAGCGGGAGGGGGGGAGACCCAGTACTTC.

The CDR3 nucleotides are TGTGCCAGCAACCCCGGGACAGGGTTTGACACTGAAGCTTTCTTT. Translated, it gives CASNPGTGFDTEAFF. The chain combines TRBV9 with TRBJ1-1, with TRBD1 identical over 9 bases. Germline loops: CDR1 SGDLS, CDR2 YYNGEE. V lost 6 bases, J lost 3 bases, and 9 bases stayed unmatched. The CDR3 covers 15 residues.

This clone came up a few times. The chain recombines TRBV6-5 with TRBJ2-7; maybe TRBD1 (6 bases). Germline CDR1 MNHEY, CDR2 SVGAGI. CDR3 length equals 16 residues. V was clipped by 0 bases and J by 4 bases, with 16 bases between them. In DNA form, the CDR3 reads TGTGCCAGCAGTTACTCGAGTTCCAGGGACAATTACGAGCAGTACTTC. It translates to CASSYSSSRDNYEQYF.

The chain links TRBV7-9 to TRBJ2-1; 9 nucleotides match TRBD1. CDR3 size: 16 residues. Germline V gene data show CDR1 as SEHNR and CDR2 as FQNEAQ (reference sequence). After removal of 4 bases from V and 5 bases from J, the junction contained 9 bases not matched to a gene. The CDR3 is CASSSRTGEIDNEQFF. The CDR3 DNA reads TGTGCCAGCAGCTCCCGGACAGGGGAGATAGACAATGAGCAGTTCTTC.

CDR3 region: CASSLQGPPNTGELFF. In nucleotides, the CDR3 is TGCGCCAGCAGCTTGCAGGGGCCCCCGAACACCGGGGAGCTGTTTTTT. V is TRBV5-1 and J is TRBJ2-2; D might be TRBD1 (6 bases). The CDR3 loop spans 16 amino acids. Trimming pared 1 base from V and 0 bases from J, leaving 10 bases between. Germline CDR1 is SGHRS and CDR2 is YFSETQ.

The V and J genes are TRBV29-1 and TRBJ2-3; 11 bases agree with TRBD2. Germline V gene data show CDR1 as SQVTM and CDR2 as ANQGSEA. The CDR3 runs to 13 residues. Trimming cost V 5 bases and J 3 bases; bases outside gene matches: 1. In DNA, the CDR3 is TGCAGCGTTTTAGCGGGAGGGACAGATACGCAGTATTTT. The encoded protein is CSVLAGGTDTQYF.

The chain carries TRBV7-2 and TRBJ1-2; the D gene is possibly TRBD1 (5 bases). Germline CDR1 reads SGHTA; CDR2 reads FQGNSA. Between the trimmed V and J ends, which lost 1 base and 0 bases, there was a span of 15 bases. This CDR3 is built from 17 residues. The CDR3 bases are TGTGCCAGCAGCTTAGAGGGCAGGGTCCCTACTAACTATGGCTACACCTTC. Residues: CASSLEGRVPTNYGYTF.

CDR3 amino acids: CASSFRLAGPNKTQYF. Here the CDR3 DNA reads TGTGCCAGCAGTTTTAGGCTAGCGGGTCCCAATAAGACCCAGTACTTC. This chain connects TRBV28 to TRBJ2-5, with 8 bases aligning to TRBD2. The ends lost 3 bases at V and 6 bases at J; junction bases unmatched: 12. The germline V gene has CDR1 MDHEN and CDR2 SYDVKM. The CDR3 length is 16 residues.

The rearrangement links TRBV19 to TRBJ1-4; D is unclear. Per germline, CDR1 LNHDA and CDR2 SQIVND (reference sequence). The CDR3 is made up of 12 amino acids. V was pared by 3 bases and J by 7 bases, with 6 bases between. CDR3 protein: CASSMSGEKLFF. CDR3 DNA sequence: TGTGCCAGTAGTATGTCCGGTGAAAAACTGTTTTTT. Drawing the rest from reference TRBV19 and TRBJ1-4, the complete variable domain is DGGITQSPKYLFRKEGQNVTLSCEQNLNHDAMYWYRQDPGQGLRLIYYSQIVNDFQKGDIAEGYSVSREKKESFPLTVTSAQKNPTAFYLCASSMSGEKLFFGSGTQLSVL.

V gene TRBV5-1 combines with J gene TRBJ1-3, with 10 bases matching TRBD1. V lost 0 bases, J lost 0 bases, and 0 bases stayed unmatched. The CDR3 consists of 16 residues. From germline, CDR1 is SGHRS and CDR2 YFSETQ. Here the CDR3 DNA reads TGCGCCAGCAGCTTGGGGACAGGGGGCTCTGGAAACACCATATATTTT. It encodes CASSLGTGGSGNTIYF.

The gene calls are TRBV27 and TRBJ1-1; D not certain. The V end was cut by 4 bases, the J end by 5 bases, with 23 bases between. Germline CDR1 MNHEY, CDR2 SMNVEV (reference sequence). The CDR3 totals 17 residues. The CDR3 here is CASSSQFLSSSGTEAFF. The CDR3 DNA reads TGTGCCAGCAGTTCTCAATTTTTGTCGAGTTCGGGGACTGAAGCTTTCTTT.

The chain recombines TRBV7-2 with TRBJ2-2; 10 bases fit TRBD1. The ends lost 1 base at V and 5 bases at J; junction bases unmatched: 4. CDR1 and CDR2 (germline): SGHTA, FQGNSA. This CDR3 is 16 amino acids long. CDR3 region: CASSLGDRGRTGELFF. For the CDR3, the DNA is TGTGCCAGCAGCTTAGGTGACAGGGGGCGGACCGGGGAGCTGTTTTTT.

The chain's CDR3 is CASSLSGSFYNEQFF. The CDR3 region has the DNA TGTGCCAGCAGTCTTAGCGGGAGTTTCTACAATGAGCAGTTCTTC. The chain employs TRBV28 and TRBJ2-1; TRBD2 aligns across 9 bases. There are 15 residues in the CDR3. Germline values: CDR1 MDHEN, CDR2 SYDVKM. Trimming cost V 5 bases and J 3 bases; bases outside gene matches: 5.

In its sample, this clone was seen once. The CDR3 DNA is TGTGCCAGCAGTCGAGTAGTCACAGATACGCAGTATTTT. As protein: CASSRVVTDTQYF. The chain is built from TRBV6-5 and TRBJ2-3; D ambiguous. Germline values: CDR1 MNHEY, CDR2 SVGAGI. Trimming took off 5 bases at V and 2 bases at J, with 8 bases between the two ends. This CDR3 is 13 amino acids long.

This chain uses TRBV3-1 (or the pseudogene TRBV3-2) with TRBJ1-1; TRBD1 aligns across 7 bases. The junction had 6 bases not matched to a gene; V was cut back by 1 base and J by 7 bases. Germline loops: CDR1 LGHDT, CDR2 YNNKEL (reference sequence). The CDR3 is made up of 14 amino acids. CDR3 DNA sequence: TGTGCCAGCAGCCAAGGGACAGGCTCGGGTGAAGCTTTCTTT. Translating gives CASSQGTGSGEAFF.

The chain carries TRBV28 and TRBJ1-3, with 9 bases fitting TRBD1. J was trimmed by 4 bases and V by 4 bases; bases with no gene match: 2. CDR1 MDHEN and CDR2 SYDVKM come from the germline V gene. This CDR3 comprises 14 residues. CDR3 protein: CASSWDRAGNTIYF. Written as DNA, the CDR3 is TGTGCCAGCAGTTGGGACAGGGCCGGAAACACCATATATTTT.

J is TRBJ1-2 and V is TRBV15; possible D gene TRBD1, 5 bases. The germline gives CDR1 LNHNV, CDR2 YYDKDF (reference sequence). Deletions cut 3 bases from V and 10 bases from J, with 12 bases between. The CDR3 has 12 amino acids. CDR3 nucleotide sequence: TGTGCCACCAGCAGCTCAGGGATTTCCTACACCTTC. Its protein product is CATSSSGISYTF.

This sequence joins TRBV6-1 and TRBJ2-1, with 9 bases aligning to TRBD2. Germline assignment: CDR1 MNHNS and CDR2 SASEGT. Trimming at V came to 4 bases and at J to 10 bases, leaving 20 bases not matched to a gene. This CDR3 is 18 amino acids long. The chain's CDR3 is CASSASQGSLAGLYEQFF. The DNA for the CDR3 is TGTGCCAGCAGTGCCTCTCAGGGTAGCCTAGCGGGGTTATACGAGCAGTTCTTC.

This rearrangement joins TRBV10-3 to TRBJ1-3; no clear D gene. The CDR3 runs to 13 residues. Trimming cost V 8 bases and J 4 bases, with 12 bases left between them. CDR1 and CDR2 (germline): ENHRY, SYGVKD. CDR3 region: CAIRRGEGNTIYF. CDR3 in DNA: TGTGCCATCCGTCGGGGAGAAGGAAACACCATATATTTT.

The chain couples TRBV27 to TRBJ2-7, with D unresolved. Germline V lookup: CDR1 MNHEY, CDR2 SMNVEV (reference sequence). The CDR3 consists of 11 residues. Trimming took off 6 bases at V and 2 bases at J, with 5 bases between the two ends. For the CDR3, the DNA is TGTGCCAGCAGACTCGCCTACGAGCAGTACTTC. This gives the protein CASRLAYEQYF.

The chain joins TRBV6-2 or TRBV6-3 to TRBJ2-7; D remains unclear. Trimming stripped 5 bases from V and 4 bases from J, with 9 bases between. There are 12 residues in the CDR3. Germline CDR1 is MNHEY and CDR2 is SVGEGT. This CDR3 is CASSQPDYEQYF. In DNA form, the CDR3 reads TGTGCCAGCAGTCAACCAGATTACGAGCAGTACTTC.

The chain couples TRBV7-2 to TRBJ2-1; 7 bases agree with TRBD2. V lost 7 bases to trimming and J lost 3 bases; unmatched junction nucleotides: 15. CDR1 and CDR2 from the germline V gene are SGHTA and FQGNSA. The CDR3 runs to 17 residues. The CDR3 region has the DNA TGTGCCAGCAACGGCGGGGGACCCTTCCCTTACTACAATGAGCAGTTCTTC. Amino acids: CASNGGGPFPYYNEQFF.

V usage is TRBV4-1 and J usage is TRBJ1-2, with a weak D call TRBD1 (5 bases). The V and J ends lost 1 base and 8 bases respectively, with 14 bases between them. The CDR3 length is 14 residues. The germline CDR1 and CDR2 sequences are MGHRA and YSYEKL. Written as DNA, the CDR3 is TGCGCCAGCAGCCAAGGTCAGGGTCTAGGAGGCTACACCTTC. As protein: CASSQGQGLGGYTF.